This entry lists 14 T cell receptor beta chains sequenced from one sample in a study of T and B cells in COVID-19 patients. Each TRB amplification used about 250-550 ng of genomic DNA from blood. BIOMED2 TRB-A/B primer pools were used in multiplex TRB PCR. Each CDR3 protein gets one entry after TCRdb re-called the multiplex PCR reads with MiXCR. The sample contains thousands of distinct CDR3 sequences, 25% to 35% of which appear only once. The sequencing sample was made of blood. Receptor source: a human donor with active COVID-19.

As concerns this clonotype: This may be a read error: a much more frequent sequence differs by one nucleotide. The chain joins TRBV10-3 to TRBJ2-7; the match to TRBD2 covers 9 bases. CDR3 length: 17 residues. Germline CDR1 is ENHRY and CDR2 is SYGVKD. This CDR3 is CTISEGLSGSGGYEQYF. The CDR3 DNA is TGTACCATCAGTGAGGGGCTTAGCGGGAGCGGAGGGTACGAGCAGTACTTC.

As to this clonotype: A much larger clone sits a single nucleotide away, making a read error possible. The chain's CDR3 is CASQGQGGGLGQYF. CDR3 in DNA: TGTGCCAGCCAGGGACAGGGGGGCGGTTTAGGGCAGTACTTC. The chain links TRBV12-3 or TRBV12-4 to TRBJ2-7, with TRBD1 matching over 11 bases. V lost 8 bases, J lost 9 bases, and 12 bases stayed unmatched. The CDR3 runs to 14 residues.

This clonotype is judged large (0.1 to 1%). The V call is TRBV19, the J call TRBJ2-2, with 7 bases matching TRBD1. Germline trimming cut 6 bases from V and 1 base from J; bases unmatched to any gene: 2. Germline CDR1 LNHDA, CDR2 SQIVND (reference sequence). The CDR3 spans 14 residues. CDR3 loop: CASRRDRNTGELFF. Here the CDR3 DNA reads TGTGCCAGTAGGAGGGACAGGAACACCGGGGAGCTGTTTTTT.

CDR3 sequence: CASGRTGGYNYTF. DNA of the CDR3: TGTGCCAGCGGAAGGACAGGGGGCTATAACTACACCTTC. The chain joins TRBV27 to TRBJ1-2, with 11 bases matching TRBD1. Germline CDR1 and CDR2: MNHEY and SMNVEV (reference sequence). V lost 8 bases and J lost 10; bases outside the gene matches: 9. The CDR3 is 13 amino acids.

By share of the sample, this clonotype is medium-sized (0.01 to 0.1%). The genes are TRBV29-1 and TRBJ1-1; D remains unclear. The germline V gene has CDR1 SQVTM and CDR2 ANQGSEA. This CDR3 contains 13 residues. V lost 6 bases and J lost 3, with 14 bases in between. CDR3 in DNA: TGCAGCGTACTGGCAAGAAAGGACACTGAAGCTTTCTTT. The encoded protein is CSVLARKDTEAFF. Complete variable domain (other parts from reference TRBV29-1 and TRBJ1-1): SAVISQKPSRDICQRGTSLTIQCQVDSQVTMMFWYRQQPGQSLTLIATANQGSEATYESGFVIDKFPISRPNLTFSTLTVSNMSPEDSSIYLCSVLARKDTEAFFGQGTRLTVV.

This clonotype rates as medium-sized. The V and J genes are TRBV30 and TRBJ1-2, with D tentatively TRBD1 (5 bases). Germline V CDR1 and CDR2: GTSNPN, SVGIG (reference sequence). The CDR3 sequence is 14 residues long. The ends were cut back, 2 bases at V and 8 bases at J, with 18 bases in the middle. The CDR3 nucleotides read TGTGCCTGGAGTATTACAGGAGGATTCATCGGCTACACCTTC. It translates to CAWSITGGFIGYTF. The variable domain in full, with the rest retrieved from reference TRBV30 and TRBJ1-2, is SQTIHQWPATLVQPVGSPLSLECTVEGTSNPNLYWYRQAAGRGLQLLFYSVGIGQISSEVPQNLSASRPQDRQFILSSKKLLLSDSGFYLCAWSITGGFIGYTFGSGTRLTVV.

This clonotype was picked up a small number of times. This chain joins TRBV5-8 and TRBJ2-6, with D possibly being TRBD1 (6 bases). The length of the CDR3 is 18 residues. Trimming took off 3 bases at V and 0 bases at J, with 16 bases between the two ends. The germline CDR1 and CDR2 sequences are SGHTS and YDEGEE. The CDR3 is CASSSPRGSASGANVLTF. The CDR3 region has the DNA TGTGCCAGCAGCTCACCCAGGGGATCCGCCTCTGGGGCCAACGTCCTGACTTTC.

V is TRBV11-2 and J is TRBJ2-5; 8 bases align to TRBD2. CDR3 length: 19 residues. Germline values: CDR1 SGHAT, CDR2 FQNNGV. Trimming took 1 base from V and 2 from J; bases not matched to a gene: 15. The DNA of the CDR3 is TGTGCCAGCAGCTTAGGCCGCCGGGTTAGCGGGACGGGGCAAGAGACCCAGTACTTC. This sequence encodes CASSLGRRVSGTGQETQYF.

This clonotype was detected a few times. The genes are TRBV24-1 and TRBJ2-7, with 7 nucleotides matching TRBD1. V dropped 4 bases and J dropped 3; count of bases not matched to a gene: 5. Germline CDR1 is KGHDR and CDR2 is SFDVKD. CDR3 length equals 14 residues. DNA of the CDR3: TGTGCCACCAGTGACCCGGGACAGAACTACGAGCAGTACTTC. As protein: CATSDPGQNYEQYF.

This clonotype counts as medium-sized. The chain employs TRBV18 and TRBJ2-5; 9 bases are a match to TRBD1. CDR3 size: 16 residues. V was pared by 1 base and J by 2 bases, with 5 bases of the junction left unmatched. Germline-derived CDR1 and CDR2 are KGHSH and LQKENI. CDR3 residues: CASSPRTGARQETQYF. CDR3 bases: TGTGCCAGCTCACCACGGACAGGGGCGAGACAAGAGACCCAGTACTTC.

This clonotype is medium-sized (0.01 to 0.1%) in the sample. The J gene is TRBJ1-3, the V gene TRBV19, with no clear D. This CDR3 is built from 12 residues. Per germline, CDR1 LNHDA and CDR2 SQIVND (reference sequence). V gave up 4 bases and J gave up 0 bases, with 1 base separating them. The CDR3: CASSNSGNTIYF. In nucleotides, the CDR3 is TGTGCCAGTAGTAACTCTGGAAACACCATATATTTT.

The chain is built from TRBV20-1 and TRBJ2-7; 10 nucleotides agree with TRBD2. From germline, CDR1 is DFQATT and CDR2 SNEGSKA (reference sequence). This CDR3 has 14 residues. V was clipped by 8 bases and J by 3 bases; unmatched bases: 10. The CDR3 loop is CSCRFTSGNYEQYF. In DNA form, the CDR3 reads TGCAGTTGCCGTTTCACTAGCGGGAACTACGAGCAGTACTTC.

This clonotype was picked up many times. This rearrangement joins TRBV6-6 to TRBJ1-1, with D maybe TRBD1 (6 bases). V lost 7 bases, J lost 0 bases, and 12 bases lay in between. The CDR3 has 14 residues. The germline CDR1 and CDR2 sequences are MNHNY and SVGAGI (reference sequence). The CDR3 nucleotides are TGTGCCAGCATCCCAGGGGAGATGAACACTGAAGCTTTCTTT. Translated: CASIPGEMNTEAFF.

In its sample, this clonotype is medium-sized. V is TRBV12-3 or TRBV12-4 and J is TRBJ1-1; possibly TRBD1 for D (5 bases). Trimming shortened V by 7 bases and J by 1 base, and 13 bases separated the two germline ends. The CDR3 extends over 14 amino acids. This chain's CDR3 is CASTFSGGNTEAFF. CDR3 in DNA: TGTGCCAGCACCTTTAGTGGGGGGAACACTGAAGCTTTCTTT.